A selection of T cell receptor beta chains follows, all from one sample in a study of T cell responses to AZD1222 COVID-19 vaccine. Data came from immunoSEQ multiplex PCR; TCRdb stores just in-frame clones and leaves some out. This table has roughly 140,000 clones, 75% to 90% appearing once. Source: peripheral blood, taken on day 0 of MenACWY control vaccination. These receptors were obtained from an adult in good health. CDR3s include the opening cysteine and the closing phenylalanine or tryptophan. A D gene is named only where the DNA matches it firmly. The size field is filled for only some rows; it gives once, few, many or a size class.

D	V	length	size	J	CDR3	DNA
-	TRBV5-1	18	-	TRBJ2-6	CASSFRGYSSSGANVLTF	TGCGCCAGCAGCTTCCGAGGTTACTCCAGCTCTGGGGCCAACGTCCTGACTTTC
-	TRBV24-1	12	-	TRBJ1-5	CATSDWNQPQHF	TGTGCCACCAGTGATTGGAATCAGCCCCAGCATTTT
-	TRBV7-2	17	-	TRBJ1-1	CASSLVGATVMNTEAFF	TGTGCCAGCAGCTTAGTGGGGGCGACAGTCATGAACACTGAAGCTTTCTTT
-	TRBV28	13	-	TRBJ1-6	CASSVPRVSPLHF	TGTGCCAGCAGTGTACCCAGGGTTTCACCCCTCCACTTT
-	TRBV7-2	14	-	TRBJ2-3	CASSLTGSTDTQYF	TGTGCCAGCAGCTTGACAGGCTCCACAGATACGCAGTATTTT
-	TRBV7-2	16	few	TRBJ2-6	CASSLGGLGGANVLTF	TGTGCCAGCAGCTTAGGGGGACTGGGTGGGGCCAACGTCCTGACTTTC
-	TRBV12-3/TRBV12-4	12	-	TRBJ2-5	CASSPEGETQYF	TGTGCCAGCAGCCCCGAGGGAGAGACCCAGTACTTC
-	TRBV5-1	13	-	TRBJ1-2	CASSSGTANGYTF	TGCGCCAGCAGCTCCGGGACGGCTAATGGCTACACCTTC
-	TRBV10-2	15	-	TRBJ1-5	CASSERGDVNQPQHF	TGCGCCAGCAGTGAGAGGGGGGACGTCAATCAGCCCCAGCATTTT
-	TRBV11-2	14	-	TRBJ2-2	CASIGTRITGELFF	TGTGCCAGCATCGGGACAAGGATCACCGGGGAGCTGTTTTTT
TRBD2	TRBV9	16	-	TRBJ2-5	CASSVDYAGGPETQYF	TGTGCCAGCAGCGTAGATTACGCGGGGGGGCCGGAGACCCAGTACTTC
-	TRBV27	14	-	TRBJ2-3	CASSSPPPLDTQYF	TGTGCCAGCAGTTCGCCCCCACCACTAGATACGCAGTATTTT
TRBD1	TRBV6-5	15	-	TRBJ1-4	CASSPSLGGHEKLFF	TGTGCCAGCAGCCCGTCTTTAGGGGGCCATGAAAAACTGTTTTTT
-	TRBV28	12	-	TRBJ1-5	CASSFGNQPQHF	TGTGCCAGCAGTTTTGGCAATCAGCCCCAGCATTTT
-	TRBV10-1	13	-	TRBJ1-1	CASSDPGHYEAFF	TGCGCCAGCAGTGACCCGGGACACTATGAAGCTTTCTTT
-	TRBV15	14	-	TRBJ1-4	CATSRAPPRDKLFF	TGTGCCACCAGCAGAGCCCCTCCCCGAGACAAACTGTTTTTT